This TCR beta chain was recorded in a study of CD4 T cells in relation to SARS-CoV-2 and coronaviruses. Study as a whole: TCR beta CDR3s were sequenced after 10-day antigen culture of PBMCs.

The unexposed donors gave CD4+ T cells in 2011-2018, prior to COVID-19. CD4+ T cells were isolated from the cells after about nine days of culture. Looked up from germline, CDR1 is KGHSH and CDR2 is LQKENI. The CDR3 runs to 12 residues. V trimming: 3 bases; J trimming: 8 bases; junction bases outside the gene matches: 2. Study results and caveats: SARS-CoV-2-driven expansion was significantly weaker in crossreactive than monoreactive clones.

Sequencing was performed with immunoSEQ multiplex PCR; in TCRdb, only in-frame clones are kept and a portion is missing. The repertoire holds 25,000 to 30,000 clones, with over 65% as singletons. About this clone: Its antigen remains unidentified.

The TCR sequence derives from a human donor in good health. The chain has TRBV18 and TRBJ2-3; 7 bases agree with TRBD2. Material: CD4+ T cells from PBMCs, cultured in vitro. This CDR3 reads CASSPREGTQYF. The CDR3 nucleotides read TGTGCCAGCTCACCCAGGGAGGGTACGCAGTATTTT.